Listed here is a single T cell receptor (beta chain). Its antigen remains unknown. Clones were read by immunoSEQ multiplex PCR, and TCRdb kept only the in-frame ones, dropping some. The sample shows about 110,000 clones, 89% of them seen only once. This sample is part of a study of T cell responses to AZD1222 COVID-19 vaccine. Study-wide points: Reports say nearly half of spike-specific TCRs go after unmutated variant regions. Following two doses of AZD1222, Spike-specific TCR breadth and depth rose. The donor group comprised mostly white British people and more females; the analysis possibly underestimated clonal diversity.

Trimming at V came to 6 bases and at J to 4 bases, leaving 13 bases not matched to a gene. There are 16 residues in the CDR3. Germline values: CDR1 MDHEN, CDR2 SYDVKM. This material consisted of peripheral blood, taken on day 0 of AZD1222 vaccination. This sequence was found in an adult in good health. The rearrangement joins TRBV28 to TRBJ2-5, with 8 nucleotides matching TRBD1. The CDR3 protein is CASSPPGQGKGETQYF. In DNA, the CDR3 is TGTGCCAGCAGCCCGCCTGGACAGGGCAAAGGAGAGACCCAGTACTTC.